One sample yielded the 30 T cell receptor beta chains listed below, sequenced in a study of blood T cell repertoires in COVID-19 (dated by TCRdb to about 2020). The library was generated by the immunoSEQ multiplex PCR assay. In TCRdb, the immuneACCESS table is reduced to in-frame sequences with V and J assigned. These tables do not hold every clone; where another copy was compared, an unresolved V gene accounts for under half, and the others remain unexplained. The sample table shows approximately 210,000 clones, and about 88% are seen once. The ten top clones hold roughly 0.69% of the sample. The sequenced sample was peripheral blood. These receptors all come from a man aged 35 to 55 with acute or convalescent COVID-19.

This chain joins TRBV19 and TRBJ1-5; 7 nucleotides align to TRBD1. Trimming at V came to 7 bases and at J to 2 bases, leaving 20 bases not matched to a gene. The CDR3 spans 19 residues. CDR1 is LNHDA, CDR2 SQIVND, per germline (reference sequence). The CDR3 nucleotides are TGTGCCAGTACCCCTAGGAGGGGGCGCTTCCCTGGGGGCAATCAGCCCCAGCATTTT. Residues: CASTPRRGRFPGGNQPQHF.

The CDR3, as DNA: TGTGCCAGCAGCTCCTCGACTAGCGGGAGCACAGATACGCAGTATTTT. This codes for CASSSSTSGSTDTQYF. The chain is built from TRBV7-3 and TRBJ2-3; TRBD2 matches at 10 bases. Germline CDR1 and CDR2: SGHTA and FQGTGA. The J segment lost 0 bases and the V segment lost 4 bases, leaving 4 bases of the junction unmatched. The CDR3 covers 16 residues.

The chain carries TRBV24-1 and TRBJ1-5; a possible D gene is TRBD1 (6 bases). Germline-derived CDR1 and CDR2 are KGHDR and SFDVKD. V lost 4 bases and J 3 bases, leaving 18 bases between the germline ends. The CDR3 is 17 amino acids. In nucleotides, the CDR3 is TGTGCCACCAGTGACGCGAGACAGGCGAGTTTCAATCAGCCCCAGCATTTT. Encoded protein: CATSDARQASFNQPQHF.

This clone was counted many times. This sequence joins TRBV4-1 and TRBJ1-3; 7 bases match TRBD1. V was pared by 1 base and J by 4 bases, with 4 bases of the junction left unmatched. Per the germline V gene, CDR1 is MGHRA and CDR2 is YSYEKL. There are 15 residues in the CDR3. This CDR3 reads CASSQVGQPGNTIYF. The CDR3 DNA reads TGCGCCAGCAGCCAAGTGGGACAGCCGGGAAACACCATATATTTT.

In this sample, this clone turned up once. The chain recombines TRBV11-2 with TRBJ1-5, with 8 bases aligning to TRBD1. The trim removed 5 bases at V and 4 bases at J, leaving 7 bases unmatched. The CDR3 contains 15 residues. Germline-derived CDR1 and CDR2 are SGHAT and FQNNGV. The DNA for the CDR3 is TGTGCCAGCAGCGAAAGACAGGGGTGGAATCAGCCCCAGCATTTT. The encoded protein is CASSERQGWNQPQHF. Variable domain in full (rest from reference TRBV11-2 and TRBJ1-5): EAGVAQSPRYKIIEKRQSVAFWCNPISGHATLYWYQQILGQGPKLLIQFQNNGVVDDSQLPKDRFSAERLKGVDSTLKIQPAKLEDSAVYLCASSERQGWNQPQHFGDGTRLSIL.

This chain joins TRBV5-1 and TRBJ2-4; perhaps TRBD1 as D (6 bases). The CDR3 has 17 amino acids. CDR1 is SGHRS, CDR2 YFSETQ, per germline. Deletions cut 0 bases from V and 2 bases from J, with 15 bases between. The CDR3 coding sequence is TGCGCCAGCAGCTTGGTATTGGCCGGGACAACCAAAAACATTCAGTACTTC. This sequence encodes CASSLVLAGTTKNIQYF. Full variable domain (remainder filled in from reference TRBV5-1 and TRBJ2-4): KAGVTQTPRYLIKTRGQQVTLSCSPISGHRSVSWYQQTPGQGLQFLFEYFSETQRNKGNFPGRFSGRQFSNSRSEMNVSTLELGDSALYLCASSLVLAGTTKNIQYFGAGTRLSVL.

This chain uses TRBV19 with TRBJ2-7, with D tentatively TRBD1 (5 bases). This CDR3 contains 13 residues. V lost 3 bases and J 4 bases, leaving 10 bases between the germline ends. Germline values: CDR1 LNHDA, CDR2 SQIVND (reference sequence). CDR3 sequence reads: CASSIGQGYEQYF. CDR3 in DNA: TGTGCCAGTAGTATCGGGCAGGGATACGAGCAGTACTTC.

The chain recombines TRBV7-6 with TRBJ1-3; D remains unclear. The length of the CDR3 is 17 residues. Trimming took off 1 base at V and 4 bases at J, with 17 bases between the two ends. The germline gives CDR1 SGHVS, CDR2 FNYEAQ. Here the CDR3 reads CASSLVVEAATGNTIYF. Here the CDR3 DNA reads TGTGCCAGCAGCTTAGTTGTGGAGGCCGCCACCGGAAACACCATATATTTT. Using reference TRBV7-6 and TRBJ1-3 for the parts outside the CDR3, the full variable domain is GAGVSQSPRYKVTKRGQDVALRCDPISGHVSLYWYRQALGQGPEFLTYFNYEAQQDKSGLPNDRFSAERPEGSISTLTIQRTEQRDSAMYRCASSLVVEAATGNTIYFGEGSWLTVV.

This chain connects TRBV6-1 to TRBJ1-1; tentatively, D is TRBD1 (6 bases). In germline, CDR1 is MNHNS, CDR2 SASEGT. This CDR3 has 13 residues. V lost 2 bases and J 11 bases, leaving 15 bases between the germline ends. CDR3 amino acids: CASSELQGAWAFF. CDR3 DNA: TGTGCCAGCAGTGAACTACAGGGAGCTTGGGCTTTCTTT.

Written as DNA, the CDR3 is TGCGCCAGCAGCCTATACTCGGGACTAGCGGGAGGGGAGCAGTTCTTC. Amino acids: CASSLYSGLAGGEQFF. V usage is TRBV4-3 and J usage is TRBJ2-1, with TRBD2 matching over 16 bases. Germline V gene data show CDR1 as LGHNA and CDR2 as YSLEER. V trimming: 4 bases; J trimming: 10 bases; junction bases outside the gene matches: 7. There are 16 residues in the CDR3.

The rearrangement uses TRBV10-3 and TRBJ1-1; the D is unclear. This CDR3 has 13 amino acids. Germline V gives CDR1 ENHRY, CDR2 SYGVKD. V was cut by 7 bases and J by 0 bases, with 9 bases left in between. CDR3 in amino acids: CAIMSGMNTEAFF. The CDR3 region has the DNA TGTGCCATCATGAGTGGTATGAACACTGAAGCTTTCTTT.

DNA of the CDR3: TGTGCCAGCAGCCCCCTCAGCGGGAGGGCCATCGCGTCGCAGTATTTT. Its translation: CASSPLSGRAIASQYF. This rearrangement joins TRBV7-9 to TRBJ2-3, with TRBD2 identical over 10 bases. The ends lost 5 bases at V and 10 bases at J; junction bases unmatched: 15. The CDR3 length is 16 residues. CDR1 SEHNR and CDR2 FQNEAQ come from the germline V gene (reference sequence). Drawing the rest from reference TRBV7-9 and TRBJ2-3, the complete variable domain is DTGVSQNPRHKITKRGQNVTFRCDPISEHNRLYWYRQTLGQGPEFLTYFQNEAQLEKSRLLSDRFSAERPKGSFSTLEIQRTEQGDSAMYLCASSPLSGRAIASQYFGPGTRLTVL.

This clone was recorded once. This rearrangement joins TRBV11-2 to TRBJ2-7; unclear D gene. The CDR3 covers 14 residues. Germline V gives CDR1 SGHAT, CDR2 FQNNGV. V dropped 0 bases and J dropped 9 bases, with 15 bases sitting between them. The CDR3 nucleotides are TGTGCCAGCAGCTTAGAGGCCCAGGTTACGCCGCAGTACTTC. Protein: CASSLEAQVTPQYF.

V and J are TRBV30 and TRBJ1-2; a weak D match, TRBD1 (5 bases). Germline CDR1 and CDR2: GTSNPN and SVGIG (reference sequence). Deletions cut 4 bases from V and 2 bases from J, with 14 bases between. The CDR3 has 14 residues. Written as DNA, the CDR3 is TGTGCCTGGATTCACGGGGGGAGGAACTATGGCTACACCTTC. It specifies CAWIHGGRNYGYTF.

The chain carries TRBV6-5 and TRBJ2-3, with TRBD2 identical over 9 bases. V dropped 4 bases and J dropped 3; count of bases not matched to a gene: 2. Germline values: CDR1 MNHEY, CDR2 SVGAGI. The CDR3 runs 14 residues. The CDR3, as DNA: TGTGCCAGCAGTTTAGCGGGGGTAACAGATACGCAGTATTTT. This sequence encodes CASSLAGVTDTQYF.

The chain links TRBV4-1 to TRBJ1-6; 12 nucleotides align to TRBD1. The CDR3 consists of 14 residues. CDR1 and CDR2 (germline): MGHRA, YSYEKL. The V segment lost 3 bases and the J segment 12 bases; nucleotides outside the gene matches: 3. This CDR3 reads CASSQGTGGEPLHF. The DNA for the CDR3 is TGCGCCAGCAGCCAGGGGACAGGGGGCGAACCCCTCCACTTT.

This chain joins TRBV5-1 and TRBJ2-5; D is perhaps TRBD1 (7 bases). Germline CDR1 is SGHRS and CDR2 is YFSETQ. The V end was cut by 2 bases, the J end by 1 base, with 18 bases between. The CDR3 is made up of 17 amino acids. The CDR3 DNA reads TGCGCCAGCAGCTTCGGGGGAACGACAGGGCTCCAAGAGACCCAGTACTTC. It translates to CASSFGGTTGLQETQYF.

This clone appeared a few times. The chain employs TRBV11-2 and TRBJ1-1; possibly TRBD1 for D (5 bases). Germline V CDR1 and CDR2: SGHAT, FQNNGV. The CDR3 extends over 14 amino acids. V lost 6 bases and J lost 4, with 15 bases in between. Here the CDR3 reads CASRNMGGITEAFF. The CDR3 region has the DNA TGTGCCAGCAGGAACATGGGGGGGATCACTGAAGCTTTCTTT.

The rearrangement links TRBV13 to TRBJ2-7, with TRBD1 matching 9 bases. The CDR3 has 14 amino acids. Germline loops: CDR1 PRHDT, CDR2 FYEKMQ (reference sequence). Losses at the gene ends were 5 bases for V and 3 bases for J; bases not matched to a gene: 5. The CDR3 region has the DNA TGTGCCAGCAGCCTGGCGGGACAGGGCTACGAGCAGTACTTC. Translated: CASSLAGQGYEQYF.

The rearrangement links TRBV10-3 to TRBJ2-5; D perhaps matches TRBD2 (5 bases). Trimming removed 8 bases at V and 5 bases at J, with 21 bases between. The CDR3 has 15 residues. Looked up from germline, CDR1 is ENHRY and CDR2 is SYGVKD. The chain's CDR3 is CAIGSAPMTPETQYF. Written as DNA, the CDR3 is TGTGCCATCGGTAGCGCCCCAATGACTCCGGAGACCCAGTACTTC.

This chain joins TRBV15 and TRBJ2-7; 14 nucleotides match TRBD2. Trimming took 6 bases from V and 7 from J; bases not matched to a gene: 8. Looked up from germline, CDR1 is LNHNV and CDR2 is YYDKDF (reference sequence). The CDR3 contains 15 residues. The CDR3 nucleotides are TGTGCCACCAGGTCCGGGACTAGCGGGAGTCGGGAGCAGTACTTC. Translation gives CATRSGTSGSREQYF.

The chain employs TRBV5-1 and TRBJ1-1; D not resolved. This CDR3 region has 13 residues. The ends were cut back, 0 bases at V and 1 base at J, with 4 bases in the middle. CDR1 and CDR2 (germline): SGHRS, YFSETQ. The CDR3 DNA follows: TGCGCCAGCAGCTTGGCCCAGAACACTGAAGCTTTCTTT. Translating gives CASSLAQNTEAFF. The whole variable domain, remainder taken from reference TRBV5-1 and TRBJ1-1, is KAGVTQTPRYLIKTRGQQVTLSCSPISGHRSVSWYQQTPGQGLQFLFEYFSETQRNKGNFPGRFSGRQFSNSRSEMNVSTLELGDSALYLCASSLAQNTEAFFGQGTRLTVV.

The chain combines TRBV18 with TRBJ2-4; 8 bases line up with TRBD1. After removal of 1 base from V and 8 bases from J, the junction contained 10 bases not matched to a gene. Germline CDR1 reads KGHSH; CDR2 reads LQKENI. This CDR3 spans 16 amino acids. DNA for the CDR3: TGTGCCAGCTCACCACGCCAGGGGGCGCGGCGTGACATTCAGTACTTC. Protein product: CASSPRQGARRDIQYF.

V is TRBV2 and J is TRBJ2-2; 8 bases line up with TRBD1. With V trimmed by 4 bases and J by 5 bases, 6 bases remained unmatched. CDR1 and CDR2 from the germline V gene are SNHLY and FYNNEI. The CDR3 has 15 residues. The CDR3, as DNA: TGTGCCAGCAGTGTTGGGGACAGGAGAACCGGGGAGCTGTTTTTT. This codes for CASSVGDRRTGELFF. The full variable domain, rest sourced from reference TRBV2 and TRBJ2-2, is EPEVTQTPSHQVTQMGQEVILRCVPISNHLYFYWYRQILGQKVEFLVSFYNNEISEKSEIFDDQFSVERPDGSNFTLKIRSTKLEDSAMYFCASSVGDRRTGELFFGEGSRLTVL.

The chain recombines TRBV19 with TRBJ1-1; 7 bases are shared with TRBD1. The CDR3 extends over 14 amino acids. V lost 7 bases and J lost 0; bases outside the gene matches: 5. The germline gives CDR1 LNHDA, CDR2 SQIVND (reference sequence). CDR3 coding DNA: TGTGCCAGTAATTTCGGGACAGTGAACACTGAAGCTTTCTTT. It is translated as CASNFGTVNTEAFF.

This clone was observed a single time. The gene calls are TRBV27 and TRBJ1-1, with 8 bases matching TRBD1. Germline assignment: CDR1 MNHEY and CDR2 SMNVEV (reference sequence). This CDR3 spans 17 amino acids. V was pared by 3 bases and J by 0 bases, with 9 bases of the junction left unmatched. The CDR3: CASSFRAGGAVNTEAFF. The CDR3 DNA follows: TGTGCCAGCAGTTTTAGGGCAGGGGGCGCGGTGAACACTGAAGCTTTCTTT.

The chain couples TRBV7-9 to TRBJ2-5, with 11 nucleotides matching TRBD1. This CDR3 has 15 residues. Germline CDR1 and CDR2: SEHNR and FQNEAQ (reference sequence). Trimming removed 5 bases from V and 5 bases from J; junction bases left unmatched: 7. The CDR3 sequence: CASSLRTGGGETQYF. In nucleotides, the CDR3 is TGTGCCAGCAGCCTCCGGACAGGGGGCGGGGAGACCCAGTACTTC.

The chain links TRBV27 to TRBJ1-2; unclear D gene. This CDR3 has 14 amino acids. The germline gives CDR1 MNHEY, CDR2 SMNVEV (reference sequence). The V end lost 4 bases, the J end lost 2 bases, and 11 bases lay between the germline ends. CDR3 coding DNA: TGTGCCAGCAGTTCGAGGCGGAGGAACTATGGCTACACCTTC. Its translation: CASSSRRRNYGYTF.

V usage is TRBV5-4 and J usage is TRBJ2-2, with 8 bases identical to TRBD1. Germline V lookup: CDR1 SGHNT, CDR2 YYREEE (reference sequence). V lost 9 bases to trimming and J lost 2 bases; unmatched junction nucleotides: 12. The CDR3 totals 16 residues. The chain's CDR3 is CATIFDRGPNTGELFF. For the CDR3, the DNA is TGTGCCACCATCTTTGACAGGGGCCCTAACACCGGGGAGCTGTTTTTT.

The chain combines TRBV10-3 with TRBJ1-2, with 7 nucleotides matching TRBD1. The germline CDR1 and CDR2 sequences are ENHRY and SYGVKD. The CDR3 spans 17 residues. J was trimmed by 4 bases and V by 2 bases; bases with no gene match: 13. Here the CDR3 DNA reads TGTGCCATCAGTGAGACAGGGGCAGGGACGACGGGCTATGGCTACACCTTC. Protein: CAISETGAGTTGYGYTF.